The T cell receptor (beta chain) described here comes from a study of T-cell reconstitution after alpha-beta-depleted transplantation in children (dated by TCRdb to about 2016). Regarding the study in general: Using TCR repertoire profiling, the study quantitatively followed how T-cell immune reconstitution unfolded in children after TCRalphabeta/CD19-depleted allogeneic hematopoietic cell transplantation.

The library was obtained by PCR. This sample was sequenced with an Illumina HiSeq 2500. TCR library preparation used molecular barcoding, with unique molecular identifiers applied to normalize quantification of the TCRbeta repertoire. TCRdb itself trimmed the public reads at Q25 with fastp, ran MiXCR and retained productive beta chains. CDR3 protein sequences are deduplicated, and each keeps its most common genes and DNA. This sample has about 500,000 distinct CDR3 sequences in its table, and 32% of those were observed once. Clones ranked in the top ten supply 2% to 2.5% of the sample. Reading the germline V gene (reference sequence) gives CDR1 DFQATT and CDR2 SNEGSKA. Here V drops 4 bases and J drops 5 bases, and the junction holds 23 bases not matched to any gene. The CDR3 contains 19 residues, cysteine and phenylalanine counted. Only CDR3 DNA is held: 57 bases, read in frame from base 1. This clonotype was counted a few times. Its specific antigen is unknown. Base qualities are not recorded, but no much larger clone differs from it by a single base.

The chain is assembled from TRBV20-1 and TRBJ2-3; the junction holds 8 bases that match TRBD2. The sample was PBMCs from the stem cell graft donor, taken from the stem cell graft. The origin of this receptor is a human donor who donated a stem cell graft to a child with aplastic anemia. The nucleotide sequence is TGCAGTGCTATAATTGTTTTGGACGGGAGGGCCTCCAATTTAGATACGCAGTATTTT. Its coded protein is CSAIIVLDGRASNLDTQYF.